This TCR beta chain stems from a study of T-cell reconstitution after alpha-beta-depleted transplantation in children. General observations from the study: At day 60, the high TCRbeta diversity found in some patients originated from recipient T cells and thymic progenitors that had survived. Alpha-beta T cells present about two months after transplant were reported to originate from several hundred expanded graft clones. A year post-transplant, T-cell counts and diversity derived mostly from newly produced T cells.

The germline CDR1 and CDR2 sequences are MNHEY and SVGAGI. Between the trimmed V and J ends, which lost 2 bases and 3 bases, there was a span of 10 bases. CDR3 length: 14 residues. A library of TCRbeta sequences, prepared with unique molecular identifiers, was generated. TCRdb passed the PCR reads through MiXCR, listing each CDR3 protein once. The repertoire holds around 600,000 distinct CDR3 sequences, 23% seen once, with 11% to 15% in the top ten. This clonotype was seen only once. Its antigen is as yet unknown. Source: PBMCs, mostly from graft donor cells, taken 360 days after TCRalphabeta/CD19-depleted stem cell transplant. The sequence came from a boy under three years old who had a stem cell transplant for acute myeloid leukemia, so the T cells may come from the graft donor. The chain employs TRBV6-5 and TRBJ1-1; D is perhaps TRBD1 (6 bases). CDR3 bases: TGTGCCAGCAGTTACGGGGGGCTTGACACTGAAGCTTTCTTT. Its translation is CASSYGGLDTEAFF.